This T cell receptor (beta chain) was sequenced in a study of cytomegalovirus exposure and HLA in healthy donors. Researchers ran the PCR with 60 Vbeta and 13 Jbeta primers. The repertoire was sequenced with immunoSEQ multiplex PCR; TCRdb's copy has only in-frame clones and lacks some. This table has about 160,000 clones, 65% to 85% appearing once. Sequencing was done on a sample of PBMCs. The TCR sequence derives from a middle-aged man in good health and CMV-seropositive.

CDR3 bases: TGTGCCAGCAGCTGGACTAGGGGCGAGCAGTACTTC. The encoded protein is CASSWTRGEQYF. This chain links TRBV5-6 with TRBJ2-7; the match to TRBD2 covers 7 bases. The germline V gene encodes CDR1 SGHDT and CDR2 YYEEEE. This CDR3 has 12 amino acids. Losses at the gene ends were 3 bases for V and 6 bases for J; bases not matched to a gene: 3.